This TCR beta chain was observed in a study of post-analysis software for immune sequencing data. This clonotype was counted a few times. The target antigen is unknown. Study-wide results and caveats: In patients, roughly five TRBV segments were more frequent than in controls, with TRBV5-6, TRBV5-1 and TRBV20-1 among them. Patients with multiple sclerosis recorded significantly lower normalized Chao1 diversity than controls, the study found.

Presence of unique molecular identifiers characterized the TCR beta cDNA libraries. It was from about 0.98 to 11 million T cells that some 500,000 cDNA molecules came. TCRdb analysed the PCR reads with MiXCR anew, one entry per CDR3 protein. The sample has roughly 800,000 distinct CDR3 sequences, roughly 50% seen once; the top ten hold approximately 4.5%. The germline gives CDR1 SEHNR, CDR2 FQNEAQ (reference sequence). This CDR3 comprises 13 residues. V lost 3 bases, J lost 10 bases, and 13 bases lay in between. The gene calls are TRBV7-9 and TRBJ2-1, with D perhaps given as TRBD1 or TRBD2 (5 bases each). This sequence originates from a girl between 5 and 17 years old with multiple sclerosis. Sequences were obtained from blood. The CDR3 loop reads CASSLVRDGEQFF. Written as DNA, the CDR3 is TGTGCCAGCAGCTTGGTTCGGGACGGGGAGCAGTTCTTC. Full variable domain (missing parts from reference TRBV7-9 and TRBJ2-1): DTGVSQNPRHKITKRGQNVTFRCDPISEHNRLYWYRQTLGQGPEFLTYFQNEAQLEKSRLLSDRFSAERPKGSFSTLEIQRTEQGDSAMYLCASSLVRDGEQFFGPGTRLTVL.